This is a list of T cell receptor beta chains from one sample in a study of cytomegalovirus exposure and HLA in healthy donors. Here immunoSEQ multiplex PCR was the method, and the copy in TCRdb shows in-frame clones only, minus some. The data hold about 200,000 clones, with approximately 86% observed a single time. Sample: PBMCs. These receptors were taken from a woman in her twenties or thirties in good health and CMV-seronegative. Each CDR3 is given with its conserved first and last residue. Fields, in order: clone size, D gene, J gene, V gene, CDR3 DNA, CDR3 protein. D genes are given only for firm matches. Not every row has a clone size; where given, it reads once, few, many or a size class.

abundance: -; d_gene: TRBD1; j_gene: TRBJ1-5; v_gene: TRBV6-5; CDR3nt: TGTGCCAGCAGTGGCAGGGGGCCTAGCAATCAGCCCCAGCATTTT; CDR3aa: CASSGRGPSNQPQHF
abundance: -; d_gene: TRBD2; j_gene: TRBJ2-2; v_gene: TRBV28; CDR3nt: TGTGCCAGCAGGACTAGCGTCCCCGGGGAGCTGTTTTTT; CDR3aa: CASRTSVPGELFF
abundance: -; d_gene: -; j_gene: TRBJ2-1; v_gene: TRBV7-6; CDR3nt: TGTGCCAGCAGCTTAGAGGTCCGAACGGGGAATGAGCAGTTCTTC; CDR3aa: CASSLEVRTGNEQFF
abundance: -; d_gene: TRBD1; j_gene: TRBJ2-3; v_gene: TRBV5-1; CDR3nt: TGCGCCAGCAGCCCGGGACAGGCTAGCACAGATACGCAGTATTTT; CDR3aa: CASSPGQASTDTQYF
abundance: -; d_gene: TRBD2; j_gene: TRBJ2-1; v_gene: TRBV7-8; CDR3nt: TGTGCCAGCAGCTTGGGACCGCGGGGGATTGAGCAGTTCTTC; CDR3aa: CASSLGPRGIEQFF
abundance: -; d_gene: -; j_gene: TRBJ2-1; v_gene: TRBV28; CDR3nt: TGTGCCAGTGAAGGGGGGGCATTGCTAAATGAGCAGTTCTTC; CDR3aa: CASEGGALLNEQFF
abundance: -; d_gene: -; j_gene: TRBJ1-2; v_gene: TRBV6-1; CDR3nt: TGTGCCAGCAGTCCGAGTAACTATGGCTACACCTTC; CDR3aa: CASSPSNYGYTF
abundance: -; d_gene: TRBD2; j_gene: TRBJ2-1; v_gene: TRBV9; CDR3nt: TGTGCCAGCAGCGTAGTTAGCGGGAGCAATGAGCAGTTCTTC; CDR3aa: CASSVVSGSNEQFF
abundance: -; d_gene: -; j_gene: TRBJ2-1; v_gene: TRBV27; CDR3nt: TGTGCCAGCAGTAAAACAGGCTTCAATGAGCAGTTCTTC; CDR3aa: CASSKTGFNEQFF
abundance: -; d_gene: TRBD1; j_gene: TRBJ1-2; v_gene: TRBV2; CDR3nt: TGTGCCAGCAGTCGAAGGGACAGGGATCCGACACTCTATGGCTACACCTTC; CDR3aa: CASSRRDRDPTLYGYTF
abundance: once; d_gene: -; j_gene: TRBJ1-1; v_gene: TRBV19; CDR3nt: TGTGCCAGTAGATGGGGGGGCCCGGGACGAGCTTTCTTT; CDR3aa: CASRWGGPGRAFF
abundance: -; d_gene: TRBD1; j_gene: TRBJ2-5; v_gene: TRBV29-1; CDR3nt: TGCAGCGTTGAGGGACAGCAAGAGACCCAGTACTTC; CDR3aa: CSVEGQQETQYF
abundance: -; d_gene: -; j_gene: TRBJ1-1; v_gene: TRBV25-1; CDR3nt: TGTGCCAGCAGTGAAGTTGCGGGCCTGAACACTGAAGCTTTCTTT; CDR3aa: CASSEVAGLNTEAFF